This TCR beta chain derives from a study of beta chain features in type 1 diabetes. As every portion of the isolated RNA was reverse transcribed, the sequencing read expressed TCRB transcripts. Produced via immunoSEQ multiplex PCR; TCRdb's table is partial and in-frame only. The sample carries 600,000 to 650,000 clones, about 16% recorded once. Study results and limitations: VDJ junctions from type 1 diabetes patients carried fewer insertions and larger deletions. It was among patients, rather than healthy donors, that naive, central memory and Treg TCRB repertoires appeared more similar. There was a possibility that cDNA sequencing over-represented cells with high TCR expression.

This clone was observed a handful of times. Its specificity is unknown. Germline V gene data show CDR1 as SGHTA and CDR2 as FQGNSA. The ends were cut back, 0 bases at V and 7 bases at J, with 10 bases in the middle. CDR3 length: 14 residues. The sequence came from a man younger than 30 in good health. The sequencing sample was made of naive CD4+ T cells from blood. The chain is built from TRBV7-2 and TRBJ1-3; D may be TRBD1 (6 bases). CDR3 sequence reads: CASSLAGQWNTIYF. The DNA for the CDR3 is TGTGCCAGCAGCTTAGCTGGACAGTGGAACACCATATATTTT.